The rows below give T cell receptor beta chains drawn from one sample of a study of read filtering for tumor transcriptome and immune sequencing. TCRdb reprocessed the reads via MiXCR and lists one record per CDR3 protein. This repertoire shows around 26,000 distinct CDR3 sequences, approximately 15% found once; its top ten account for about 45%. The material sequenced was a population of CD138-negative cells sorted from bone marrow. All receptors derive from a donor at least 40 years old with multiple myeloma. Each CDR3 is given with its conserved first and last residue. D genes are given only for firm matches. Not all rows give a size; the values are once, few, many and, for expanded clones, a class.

TGTGCCAGTAGGACCGACCGGACAGGGGCTCAGCCCCAGCATTTT,CASRTDRTGAQPQHF,many,TRBD1,TRBV19,TRBJ1-5
TGCGCCAGCAGCTTGGAATACTCTGACAATGAGCAGTTCTTC,CASSLEYSDNEQFF,many,NA,TRBV5-1,TRBJ2-1
TGCAGTGCTAGGGTCGTAGCCGGGAGTGATGAGCAGTTCTTC,CSARVVAGSDEQFF,many,NA,TRBV20-1,TRBJ2-1
TGTGCCAGCAGTTTCGCTAGCGGGGCCTACGAGCAGTACTTC,CASSFASGAYEQYF,NA,TRBD2,TRBV12-3/TRBV12-4,TRBJ2-7
TGTGCCAGCAGCGTAGGACAGGGTCGTTTGGGCACAGATACGCAGTATTTT,CASSVGQGRLGTDTQYF,NA,TRBD1,TRBV9,TRBJ2-3
TGTGCCAGCAGCTTAGAAGGCCTAGAATACAATGAGCAGTTCTTC,CASSLEGLEYNEQFF,NA,NA,TRBV7-6,TRBJ2-1
TGCGCCAGCAGCCCGGGACTAGCGCTTTCCTACAATGAGCAGTTCTTC,CASSPGLALSYNEQFF,many,TRBD2,TRBV5-1,TRBJ2-1
TGTGCCAGCAGCGTAGTGTATGATTTGAGGTACACTGAAGCTTTCTTT,CASSVVYDLRYTEAFF,many,NA,TRBV9,TRBJ1-1
TGTGCCAGCGGGAAAGGACTAGCGGGATTGCAGAATGAGCAGTTCTTC,CASGKGLAGLQNEQFF,many,TRBD2,TRBV2,TRBJ2-1
TGCAGTGCTAGAGCATACATACGACGAAACCAAGAGACCCAGTACTTC,CSARAYIRRNQETQYF,many,NA,TRBV20-1,TRBJ2-5
TGTGCCACCAGTGATTCTCGGACAGTTAGCACAGATACGCAGTATTTT,CATSDSRTVSTDTQYF,few,NA,TRBV24-1,TRBJ2-3
TGCAGCTACCGGGACAGAGCTTACGAGCAGTACTTC,CSYRDRAYEQYF,few,TRBD1,TRBV29-1,TRBJ2-7
TGTGCCAGCAGCCATTCTAGCGGGGCTTTTAAACAGAGCTCCTACAAAGAGCAGTTCTTC,CASSHSSGAFKQSSYKEQFF,NA,TRBD2,TRBV3-1,TRBJ2-1
TGTGCCATCAGGGCCGGGACAGGGGGCGAGCAGTACTTC,CAIRAGTGGEQYF,once,TRBD1,TRBV10-3,TRBJ2-7
TGTGCCAGTAGCGGGACAGGGGAAGATCAGCCCCAGCATTTT,CASSGTGEDQPQHF,NA,TRBD1,TRBV19,TRBJ1-5
TGTGCCAGCAGCGACCCCGGGACAGCTTCCACGTACGAGCAGTACTTC,CASSDPGTASTYEQYF,many,TRBD1,TRBV6-2/TRBV6-3,TRBJ2-7
TGTGCCAGCAGCCAAGACGGGATGGTAACTAGGGAGCAGTACTTC,CASSQDGMVTREQYF,many,NA,TRBV14,TRBJ2-7
TGCGCCAGCAGACGCGACAGGGATGAGCAGTTCTTC,CASRRDRDEQFF,many,TRBD1,TRBV10-2,TRBJ2-1
TGCGCCAGCAGGAGTGGGAGCGGCAATGAGCAGTTCTTC,CASRSGSGNEQFF,many,NA,TRBV5-1,TRBJ2-1
TGTGCCAGCAGCCAAACGACAGGGGGGGTTTATGGCTACACCTTC,CASSQTTGGVYGYTF,many,TRBD1,TRBV7-2,TRBJ1-2
TGCAGTGCTAGAGATAACGTCTTAAGGGGCTACGAGCAGTACTTC,CSARDNVLRGYEQYF,many,NA,TRBV20-1,TRBJ2-7
TGTGCCAGCAGAGGGACTAGCGAAGTTAATGAGCAGTTCTTC,CASRGTSEVNEQFF,many,TRBD2,TRBV6-1,TRBJ2-1
TGTGCCTGGAGTCGTTACGACAATGAGCAGTTCTTC,CAWSRYDNEQFF,many,NA,TRBV30,TRBJ2-1
TGCGCCAGCAGCGCCGACGCGATCGCTAGCACAGATACGCAGTATTTT,CASSADAIASTDTQYF,many,NA,TRBV5-1,TRBJ2-3
TGTGCCAGCAGTGAAGCGTACCCCGGAGCTTTCTTT,CASSEAYPGAFF,many,NA,TRBV2,TRBJ1-1
TGTGCCAGCAGCCAGGGCAGGGGGCTCGCAAATGAGCAGTTCTTC,CASSQGRGLANEQFF,many,NA,TRBV3-2,TRBJ2-1
TGTGCCAGCAGCTCCACAGGACCCTACGAGCAGTACTTC,CASSSTGPYEQYF,many,NA,TRBV11-3,TRBJ2-7